This T cell receptor (beta chain) was found in a study of T-cell memory formation after mild COVID-19. Study results and limitations: Day 37-peaking second-wave clones had unconfirmed SARS-CoV-2 specificity. For contracting clones, CD4+ ones sat mainly in CM and EM, CD8+ in EMRA.

Germline CDR1 MDHEN, CDR2 SYDVKM. Between the trimmed V and J ends, which lost 3 bases and 9 bases, there was a span of 11 bases. This CDR3 comprises 12 residues. Details on this clonotype: The antigen remains unidentified. A read error may explain this, as a much larger clone is one base away.

MiXCR was run by TCRdb on the 5' RACE reads, yielding one entry per CDR3 protein. This sample has roughly 200,000 distinct CDR3 sequences, with over 9% found just once. The specimen sequenced was PBMCs or a T cell subset sorted from them (not recorded which). The chain joins TRBV28 to TRBJ1-2; no reliable D call. This sequence originates from a man aged 18 to 35 who had mild COVID-19 (a few samples of this study predate the infection). Cell type and time point are not known. CDR3 sequence (DNA): TGTGCCAGCAGTTTTGGGGTAGACTGCTACACCTTC. Protein sequence: CASSFGVDCYTF.